This TCR beta chain was identified during a study of cytomegalovirus exposure and HLA in healthy donors. The CDR3 loop spans 15 amino acids. Vbeta (60) and Jbeta (13) primers were used in the PCR. Profiled with immunoSEQ multiplex PCR; TCRdb holds only in-frame clones, not every one. The sample lists 65,000 to 95,000 clones, 78% occurring once. The chain uses TRBV12-2 and TRBJ2-5; the tabulated D call, TRBD2, remains unverified against the DNA. TRBV12-2 is a known pseudogene. The sequence derives from a male donor in good health and CMV-seropositive. The material sequenced was PBMCs. The CDR3 nucleotides read TGTGCAAGTCGCGGGGGACTAGCGGTACAAGAGACCCAGTACTTC. It translates to CASRGGLAVQETQYF.